Each of the 28 T cell receptor beta chains below was sequenced from the same sample in a study of identical twins. A single record per CDR3 protein comes from TCRdb applying MiXCR to the 5' RACE reads. Here the sample spans a few hundred thousand distinct CDR3 sequences, 14% being singletons. This sample also appeared in a second study, on yellow fever vaccine responses in identical twins.

The sequenced material came from CD4+ T cells sorted from blood. Every receptor here comes from a woman younger than 35 in good health.

The chain links TRBV2 to TRBJ2-4, with D unclear. V shed 3 bases and J shed 3 bases, with 9 bases lying between them. Germline V gene sequence: CDR1 SNHLY, CDR2 FYNNEI. The CDR3 is 14 residues long. CDR3 loop: CASSDYIVKNIQYF. The CDR3 coding sequence is TGTGCCAGCAGTGATTATATCGTCAAAAACATTCAGTACTTC.

This clonotype was recorded at least ten times. This chain connects TRBV12-3 or TRBV12-4 to TRBJ2-7; possible D gene TRBD1, 6 bases. This CDR3 is built from 15 residues. V was pared by 7 bases and J by 0 bases, with 16 bases between. DNA for the CDR3: TGTGCCAGCAACCTGGGGGCAGGGTCCTCCTACGAGCAGTACTTC. It yields the protein CASNLGAGSSYEQYF.

The gene calls are TRBV20-1 and TRBJ2-1, with 8 bases identical to TRBD2. Looked up from germline, CDR1 is DFQATT and CDR2 is SNEGSKA (reference sequence). The CDR3 contains 12 residues. Trimming at V came to 3 bases and at J to 7 bases, leaving 2 bases not matched to a gene. The CDR3 sequence is CSASGGGNEQFF. The DNA of the CDR3 is TGCAGTGCTAGCGGGGGGGGTAATGAGCAGTTCTTC.

A few counts support this clonotype. This rearrangement joins TRBV5-1 to TRBJ2-5; either TRBD1 or TRBD2 may fit D (5 bases each). The CDR3 extends over 14 amino acids. The germline V gene encodes CDR1 SGHRS and CDR2 YFSETQ. Trimming shortened V by 4 bases and J by 1 base, and 11 bases separated the two germline ends. CDR3 DNA: TGCGCCAGCAGCCGGGACGGGGCCCAAGAGACCCAGTACTTC. Translated: CASSRDGAQETQYF.

This chain uses TRBV3-1 with TRBJ2-7, with 8 bases lining up with TRBD1. The germline CDR1 and CDR2 sequences are LGHDT and YNNKEL (reference sequence). The junction had 3 bases not matched to a gene; V was cut back by 2 bases and J by 6 bases. CDR3 length equals 13 residues. This CDR3 reads CASSQPGQGEQYF. The CDR3 DNA sequence: TGTGCCAGCAGCCAACCCGGACAGGGCGAGCAGTACTTC.

This clonotype has a count of ten or more. The chain uses TRBV5-1 and TRBJ2-1, with D tentatively TRBD2 (5 bases). Per germline, CDR1 SGHRS and CDR2 YFSETQ. The CDR3 is 15 residues long. The V and J ends lost 0 bases and 2 bases respectively, with 9 bases between them. The CDR3, as DNA: TGCGCCAGCAGCTTGGCCGTCGGGGCCTACAATGAGCAGTTCTTC. It yields the protein CASSLAVGAYNEQFF. Drawing the rest from reference TRBV5-1 and TRBJ2-1, the complete variable domain is KAGVTQTPRYLIKTRGQQVTLSCSPISGHRSVSWYQQTPGQGLQFLFEYFSETQRNKGNFPGRFSGRQFSNSRSEMNVSTLELGDSALYLCASSLAVGAYNEQFFGPGTRLTVL.

The sample holds a few counts of this clonotype. This chain uses TRBV12-5 with TRBJ1-5; no firm D call. CDR3 length: 17 amino acids. Germline V gives CDR1 LGHNT, CDR2 FRNRAP. V was shortened by 2 bases and J by 2 bases, with 16 bases between the two germline ends. CDR3 region: CASGLSQTPQGNQPQHF. CDR3 coding DNA: TGTGCTAGTGGTTTGTCCCAGACCCCGCAGGGCAATCAGCCCCAGCATTTT.

The chain employs TRBV6-1 and TRBJ2-7; maybe TRBD1 (5 bases). Per the germline V gene, CDR1 is MNHNS and CDR2 is SASEGT. The CDR3 spans 15 residues. Between the trimmed V and J ends, which lost 9 bases and 2 bases, there was a span of 20 bases. The chain's CDR3 is CARSKAGFNPYEQYF. The DNA for the CDR3 is TGTGCCAGGTCGAAGGCAGGGTTTAACCCCTACGAGCAGTACTTC.

This clonotype appeared many times. The chain carries TRBV20-1 and TRBJ2-5; tentative D call: TRBD1 (6 bases). Germline V gene data show CDR1 as DFQATT and CDR2 as SNEGSKA (reference sequence). The CDR3 totals 14 residues. V lost 5 bases and J 5 bases, leaving 18 bases between the germline ends. CDR3 DNA: TGCAGTGCTCGAACAGGGAAATTTACGGAGACCCAGTACTTC. Amino acid sequence: CSARTGKFTETQYF.

This clonotype has only a few counts. The rearrangement joins TRBV20-1 to TRBJ2-3; TRBD2 might be the D (6 bases). Trimming removed 0 bases at V and 4 bases at J, with 14 bases between. The CDR3 spans 15 residues. Germline V lookup: CDR1 DFQATT, CDR2 SNEGSKA (reference sequence). The CDR3 loop reads CSARDRSRRADTQYF. The CDR3, as DNA: TGCAGTGCTAGAGATCGGTCTAGGAGGGCAGATACGCAGTATTTT.

V usage is TRBV6-4 and J usage is TRBJ2-1; no clear D. The CDR3 loop spans 12 amino acids. V lost 3 bases, J lost 3 bases, and 3 bases lay in between. CDR1 is MRHNA, CDR2 SNTAGT, per germline. The CDR3 is CASSEDYNEQFF. The CDR3 bases are TGTGCCAGCAGTGAGGACTACAATGAGCAGTTCTTC.

This clonotype has just a few counts. J is TRBJ1-6 and V is TRBV7-9; D gene unclear. From germline, CDR1 is SEHNR and CDR2 FQNEAQ (reference sequence). Trimming left V 2 bases short and J 5 bases short, with 7 bases between. The CDR3 covers 14 residues. The CDR3 nucleotides read TGTGCCAGCAGCTTAATCCGGGATAATTCACCCCTCCACTTT. Protein product: CASSLIRDNSPLHF.

This clonotype was recorded a few times. The chain carries TRBV7-2 and TRBJ1-2; TRBD1 agrees at 8 bases. V lost 7 bases, J lost 4 bases, and 8 bases stayed unmatched. In germline, CDR1 is SGHTA, CDR2 FQGNSA. This CDR3 is 14 amino acids long. CDR3 DNA sequence: TGTGCCAGCAAAAGTCCTGACAGGGGCTATGGCTACACCTTC. Translation gives CASKSPDRGYGYTF.

This rearrangement joins TRBV28 to TRBJ2-2; D assignment may be TRBD1 or TRBD2 (6 bases each). CDR3 length: 17 residues. Trimming pared 10 bases from V and 2 bases from J, leaving 23 bases between. Germline CDR1 MDHEN, CDR2 SYDVKM. CDR3 protein: CATKPGVQGGNTGELFF. CDR3 nucleotide sequence: TGTGCCACTAAACCAGGTGTACAGGGAGGAAACACCGGGGAGCTGTTTTTT.

This chain uses TRBV11-2 with TRBJ2-2; perhaps TRBD2 as D (6 bases). Germline values: CDR1 SGHAT, CDR2 FQNNGV. This CDR3 contains 16 residues. V was cut by 3 bases and J by 6 bases, with 17 bases left in between. CDR3 bases: TGTGCCAGCAGCTTGGCGACTAGTGCGAGGGCCGGGGAGCTGTTTTTT. The encoded protein is CASSLATSARAGELFF.

In its sample, this clonotype was seen a few times. The chain couples TRBV29-1 to TRBJ1-2, with no clear D. Trimming left V 3 bases short and J 11 bases short, with 7 bases between. This CDR3 is built from 9 residues. Germline CDR1 reads SQVTM; CDR2 reads ANQGSEA. The CDR3 DNA sequence: TGCAGCGTTGACGAGTCGTACACCTTC. Translation gives CSVDESYTF.

This clonotype was found many times. V is TRBV28 and J is TRBJ1-1; TRBD1 agrees at 8 bases. The germline CDR1 and CDR2 sequences are MDHEN and SYDVKM. The CDR3 is 14 residues long. Trimming at V came to 6 bases and at J to 4 bases, leaving 7 bases not matched to a gene. CDR3 protein: CASREDRASTEAFF. CDR3 nucleotides: TGTGCCAGCAGGGAGGACAGGGCGAGCACTGAAGCTTTCTTT.

J is TRBJ2-3 and V is TRBV2; D perhaps matches TRBD1 (6 bases). The V gene lost 9 bases and the J gene lost 0 bases, with 13 bases spanning the gap. In germline, CDR1 is SNHLY, CDR2 FYNNEI. The CDR3 is 14 residues long. CDR3 in amino acids: CARQRTASTDTQYF. CDR3 in DNA: TGTGCCAGACAGAGGACAGCTAGCACAGATACGCAGTATTTT.

This rearrangement joins TRBV5-5 to TRBJ2-5; D is unresolved. The germline V gene has CDR1 SGHKS and CDR2 YYEKEE (reference sequence). The CDR3 has 15 amino acids. The germline V and J ends were trimmed by 6 bases and 5 bases, with 20 bases remaining between them. CDR3 DNA sequence: TGTGCCAGCACCTCCCTGAGACCTAGTCCGGAGACCCAGTACTTC. It codes for CASTSLRPSPETQYF.

This clonotype was recorded many times. V and J are TRBV5-1 and TRBJ1-1; D is unclear. The CDR3 sequence is 17 residues long. Per the germline V gene, CDR1 is SGHRS and CDR2 is YFSETQ. With 4 bases removed from V and 1 base from J, the gap between germline ends came to 20 bases. The CDR3 bases are TGCGCCAGCAGCCCCAACCTCAAAGGACCCAAGAACACTGAAGCTTTCTTT. Protein sequence: CASSPNLKGPKNTEAFF. The entire variable domain, with the rest obtained from reference TRBV5-1 and TRBJ1-1, is as follows: KAGVTQTPRYLIKTRGQQVTLSCSPISGHRSVSWYQQTPGQGLQFLFEYFSETQRNKGNFPGRFSGRQFSNSRSEMNVSTLELGDSALYLCASSPNLKGPKNTEAFFGQGTRLTVV.

This clonotype turned up a few times. The chain couples TRBV27 to TRBJ2-5, with TRBD2 identical over 9 bases. V lost 3 bases, J lost 3 bases, and 8 bases stayed unmatched. The germline CDR1 and CDR2 sequences are MNHEY and SMNVEV (reference sequence). CDR3 size: 16 residues. Here the CDR3 reads CASSFTAGGPKETQYF. CDR3 nucleotides: TGTGCCAGCAGTTTTACGGCGGGGGGGCCAAAAGAGACCCAGTACTTC.

The CDR3 DNA reads as TGTGCCAGCGTCCGGCTAGCGGGAGAACCTAGCACAGATACGCAGTATTTT. Protein sequence: CASVRLAGEPSTDTQYF. This sequence joins TRBV2 and TRBJ2-3; 10 positions agree with TRBD2. From germline, CDR1 is SNHLY and CDR2 FYNNEI. This CDR3 is built from 17 residues. V lost 8 bases to trimming and J lost 0 bases; unmatched junction nucleotides: 11. Variable domain in full (rest from reference TRBV2 and TRBJ2-3): EPEVTQTPSHQVTQMGQEVILRCVPISNHLYFYWYRQILGQKVEFLVSFYNNEISEKSEIFDDQFSVERPDGSNFTLKIRSTKLEDSAMYFCASVRLAGEPSTDTQYFGPGTRLTVL.

This chain connects TRBV11-2 to TRBJ2-1, with 14 bases aligning to TRBD2. The V gene end was trimmed by 3 bases and the J gene end by 7 bases; junction bases not matched to a gene: 8. The CDR3 is 17 amino acids. The germline V gene has CDR1 SGHAT and CDR2 FQNNGV. The CDR3 sequence is CASSFRLAGGLVNEQFF. The CDR3 nucleotides are TGTGCCAGCAGCTTCAGACTAGCGGGAGGGTTAGTAAATGAGCAGTTCTTC.

In this sample, this clonotype turned up a few times. The rearrangement joins TRBV5-1 to TRBJ2-3, with D maybe TRBD1 (5 bases). The germline V gene encodes CDR1 SGHRS and CDR2 YFSETQ. The CDR3 extends over 14 amino acids. V shed 1 base and J shed 3 bases, with 9 bases lying between them. The chain's CDR3 is CASSLYKGTDTQYF. The CDR3 nucleotides read TGCGCCAGCAGCTTGTACAAGGGGACAGATACGCAGTATTTT.

The J gene is TRBJ2-3, the V gene TRBV6-1; the D gene is possibly TRBD2 (7 bases). Germline CDR1 is MNHNS and CDR2 is SASEGT. The CDR3 consists of 14 residues. V dropped 8 bases and J dropped 2 bases, with 14 bases sitting between them. Written as DNA, the CDR3 is TGTGCCAGCGGGGGCGGGGGCCCCACAGATACGCAGTATTTT. Translated: CASGGGGPTDTQYF.

The rearrangement joins TRBV24-1 to TRBJ2-2, with D perhaps being TRBD1 or TRBD2 (5 bases each). There are 14 residues in the CDR3. CDR1 is KGHDR, CDR2 SFDVKD, per germline. V was cut by 7 bases and J by 6 bases, with 14 bases left in between. The CDR3 nucleotides read TGTGCCACCAGCACATACCGGGACGCCGGGGAGCTGTTTTTT. Translating it yields CATSTYRDAGELFF.

The chain is built from TRBV5-1 and TRBJ2-5; D is tentatively TRBD1 or TRBD2 (6 bases each). Trimming stripped 6 bases from V and 1 base from J, with 13 bases between. CDR1 SGHRS and CDR2 YFSETQ come from the germline V gene. The CDR3 is 14 amino acids. The CDR3 DNA reads TGCGCCAGCAATGGGGGGCAGATCCAAGAGACCCAGTACTTC. Translated, it gives CASNGGQIQETQYF.

The rearrangement joins TRBV12-3 or TRBV12-4 to TRBJ2-7, with no clear D. The CDR3 covers 17 residues. V was shortened by 0 bases and J by 3 bases, with 18 bases between the two germline ends. This chain's CDR3 is CASSLARLGSSFYEQYF. The DNA of the CDR3 is TGTGCCAGCAGTTTAGCGCGTCTGGGGTCTTCTTTCTACGAGCAGTACTTC.